This T cell receptor beta chain was recovered during a study of CD8 T cells in ankylosing spondylitis. Study observations and caveats: A TCR beta motif of several highly homologous variants appeared characteristic of ankylosing spondylitis blood. Earlier reports found some motif variants in synovial fluid and blood in reactive arthritis. Reported data indicate significant enrichment of disease-linked clones within matched ankylosing spondylitis synovial fluid.

The sample holds many counts of this clonotype. Its specificity is unknown. TCRdb called the 5' RACE reads again in MiXCR, with one record for every CDR3 protein. Of 500,000 or so distinct CDR3 sequences in the sample, approximately 5% were seen once. This CDR3 is built from 14 residues. Germline V gene sequence: CDR1 DFQATT, CDR2 SNEGSKA (reference sequence). With 2 bases removed from V and 8 bases from J, the gap between germline ends came to 15 bases. This sequence originates from a male donor with ankylosing spondylitis. Sequencing input: blood, either unsorted or a sorted T cell fraction (not recorded which). V and J are TRBV20-1 and TRBJ1-4; D possibly corresponds to TRBD1 (5 bases). CDR3 DNA: TGCAGTGCTAGAAAGTCAGGGAGGGCAGAAAAACTGTTTTTT. Its translation: CSARKSGRAEKLFF.